This T cell receptor beta chain originates from a study of cytomegalovirus exposure and HLA in healthy donors. It was with 60 Vbeta and 13 Jbeta primers that the PCR ran. Using immunoSEQ multiplex PCR, the repertoire was profiled, and TCRdb retains in-frame clones only, with some absent. The sample records over 150,000 clones, 68% being singletons. The sequence was obtained from a woman between 18 and 30 years old in good health and CMV-seropositive. The material sequenced was PBMCs.

The DNA for the CDR3 is TGTGCCAGCAGCTTAGCTTGGGGACAGGGCTACGAGCAGTACTTC. Translation gives CASSLAWGQGYEQYF. The chain carries TRBV7-9 and TRBJ2-5, with TRBD1 identical over 9 bases. The DNA end lines up better with TRBJ2-7; the J call may be wrong. The germline gives CDR1 SEHNR, CDR2 FQNEAQ (reference sequence). This CDR3 contains 15 residues.